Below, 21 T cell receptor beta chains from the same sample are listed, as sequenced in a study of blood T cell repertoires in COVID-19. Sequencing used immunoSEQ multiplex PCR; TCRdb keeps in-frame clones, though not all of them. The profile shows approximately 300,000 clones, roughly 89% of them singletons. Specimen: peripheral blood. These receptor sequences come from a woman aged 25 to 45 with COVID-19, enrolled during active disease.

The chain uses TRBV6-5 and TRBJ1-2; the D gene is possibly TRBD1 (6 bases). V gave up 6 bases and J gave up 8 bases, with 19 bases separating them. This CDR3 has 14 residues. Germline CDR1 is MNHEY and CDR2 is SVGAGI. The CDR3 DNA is TGTGCCAGCAGAACCACCGGGACAAGGTGGGGCTACACCTTC. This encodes CASRTTGTRWGYTF.

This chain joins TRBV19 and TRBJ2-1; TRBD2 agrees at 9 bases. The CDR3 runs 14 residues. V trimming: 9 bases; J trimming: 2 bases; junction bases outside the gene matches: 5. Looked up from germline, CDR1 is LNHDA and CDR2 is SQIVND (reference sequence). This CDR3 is CASNSGGAYNEQFF. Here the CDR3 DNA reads TGTGCCAGCAATAGCGGGGGAGCCTACAATGAGCAGTTCTTC.

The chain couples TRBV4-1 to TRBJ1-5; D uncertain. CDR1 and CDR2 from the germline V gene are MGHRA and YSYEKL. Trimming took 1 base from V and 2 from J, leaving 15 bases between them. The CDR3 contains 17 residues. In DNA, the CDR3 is TGCGCCAGCAGCCAAGGGGCAGCCTTTGGGCGCAATCAGCCCCAGCATTTT. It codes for CASSQGAAFGRNQPQHF.

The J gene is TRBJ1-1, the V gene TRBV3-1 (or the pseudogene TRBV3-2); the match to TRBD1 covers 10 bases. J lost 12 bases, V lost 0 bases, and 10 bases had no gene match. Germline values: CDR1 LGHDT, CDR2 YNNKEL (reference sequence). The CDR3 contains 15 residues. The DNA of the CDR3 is TGTGCCAGCAGCCAAGATGCTCCGGGACAGGGGCGAACTTTCTTT. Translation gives CASSQDAPGQGRTFF.

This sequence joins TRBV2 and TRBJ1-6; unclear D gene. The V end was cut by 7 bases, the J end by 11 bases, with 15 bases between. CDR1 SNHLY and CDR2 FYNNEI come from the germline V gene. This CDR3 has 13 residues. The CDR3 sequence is CASNLQQLAPLHF. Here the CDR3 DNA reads TGTGCCAGCAACCTGCAGCAACTAGCACCCCTCCACTTT.

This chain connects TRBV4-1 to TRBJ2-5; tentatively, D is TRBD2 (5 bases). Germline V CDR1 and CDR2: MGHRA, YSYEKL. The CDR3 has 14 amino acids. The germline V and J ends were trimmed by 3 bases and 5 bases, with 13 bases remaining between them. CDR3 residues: CASSQSRARETQYF. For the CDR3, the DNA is TGCGCCAGCAGCCAGTCGAGGGCTCGGGAGACCCAGTACTTC.

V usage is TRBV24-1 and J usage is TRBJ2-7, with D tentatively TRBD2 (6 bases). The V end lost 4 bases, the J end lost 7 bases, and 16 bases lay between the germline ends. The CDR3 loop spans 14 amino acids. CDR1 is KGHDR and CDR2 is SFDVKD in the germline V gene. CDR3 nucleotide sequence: TGTGCCACCAGTGACGGAGGGACTTATCGGGAGCAGTACTTC. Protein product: CATSDGGTYREQYF.

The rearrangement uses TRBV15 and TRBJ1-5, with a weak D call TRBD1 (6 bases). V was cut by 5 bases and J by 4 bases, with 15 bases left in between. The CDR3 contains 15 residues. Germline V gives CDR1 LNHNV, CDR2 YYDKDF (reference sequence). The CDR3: CATSLSGGRNQPQHF. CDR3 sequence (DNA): TGTGCCACCAGCCTTTCGGGGGGGCGGAATCAGCCCCAGCATTTT.

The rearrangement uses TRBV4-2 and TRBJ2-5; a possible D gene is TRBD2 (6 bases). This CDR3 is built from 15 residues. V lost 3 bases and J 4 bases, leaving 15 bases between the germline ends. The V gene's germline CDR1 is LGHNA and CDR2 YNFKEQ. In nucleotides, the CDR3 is TGTGCCAGCAGCCAGACTAGAGCGTTGCGAGAGACCCAGTACTTC. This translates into CASSQTRALRETQYF.

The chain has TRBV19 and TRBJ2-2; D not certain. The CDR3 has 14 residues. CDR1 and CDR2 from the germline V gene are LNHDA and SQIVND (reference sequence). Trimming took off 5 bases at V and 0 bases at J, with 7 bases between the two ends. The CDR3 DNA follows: TGTGCCAGTAGTTTCACTGCGAACACCGGGGAGCTGTTTTTT. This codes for CASSFTANTGELFF.

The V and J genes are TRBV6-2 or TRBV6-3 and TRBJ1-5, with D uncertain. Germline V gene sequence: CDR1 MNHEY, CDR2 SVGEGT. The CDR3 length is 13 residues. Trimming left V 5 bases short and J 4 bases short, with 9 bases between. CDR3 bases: TGTGCCAGCAGTCACGGGGTTAATCAGCCCCAGCATTTT. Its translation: CASSHGVNQPQHF.

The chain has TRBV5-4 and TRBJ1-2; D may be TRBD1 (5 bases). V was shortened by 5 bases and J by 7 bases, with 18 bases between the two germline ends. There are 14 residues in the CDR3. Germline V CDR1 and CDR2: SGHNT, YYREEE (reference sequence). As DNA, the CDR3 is TGTGCCAGCAGACTTCTTCGGGGGTCTTCTGGCTACACCTTC. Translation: CASRLLRGSSGYTF.

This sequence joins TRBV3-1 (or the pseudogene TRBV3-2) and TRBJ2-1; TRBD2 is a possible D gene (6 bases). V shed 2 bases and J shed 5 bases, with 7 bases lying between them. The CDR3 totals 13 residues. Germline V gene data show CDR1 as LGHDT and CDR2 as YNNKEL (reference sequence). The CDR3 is CASSQRRDNEQFF. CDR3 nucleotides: TGTGCCAGCAGCCAAAGGAGGGACAATGAGCAGTTCTTC.

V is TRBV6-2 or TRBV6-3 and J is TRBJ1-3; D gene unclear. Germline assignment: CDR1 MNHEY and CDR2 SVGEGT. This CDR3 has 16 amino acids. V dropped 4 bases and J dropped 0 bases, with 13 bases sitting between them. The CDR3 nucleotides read TGTGCCAGCAGTTCTCCGGGGTCGCTCTCTGGAAACACCATATATTTT. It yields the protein CASSSPGSLSGNTIYF.

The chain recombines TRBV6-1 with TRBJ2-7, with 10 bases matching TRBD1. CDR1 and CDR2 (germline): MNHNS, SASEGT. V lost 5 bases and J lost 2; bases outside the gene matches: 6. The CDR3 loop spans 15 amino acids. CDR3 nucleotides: TGTGCCAGCAGTAGGGCCGGGACAGGGGCCTACGAGCAGTACTTC. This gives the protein CASSRAGTGAYEQYF.

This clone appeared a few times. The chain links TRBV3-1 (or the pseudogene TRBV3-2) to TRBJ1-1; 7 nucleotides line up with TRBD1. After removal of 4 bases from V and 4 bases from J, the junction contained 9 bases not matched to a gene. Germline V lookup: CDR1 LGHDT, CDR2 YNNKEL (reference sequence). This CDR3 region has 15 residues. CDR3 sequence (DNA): TGTGCCAGCAGCCCACCGACAGGGTTGGGCACTGAAGCTTTCTTT. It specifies CASSPPTGLGTEAFF.

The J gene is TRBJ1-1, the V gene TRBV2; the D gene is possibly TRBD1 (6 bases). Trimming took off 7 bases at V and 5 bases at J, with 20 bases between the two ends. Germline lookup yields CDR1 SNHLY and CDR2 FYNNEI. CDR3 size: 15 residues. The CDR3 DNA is TGTGCCAGCAACCCCCGAGTTAGGGGGTGGACTGAAGCTTTCTTT. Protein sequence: CASNPRVRGWTEAFF.

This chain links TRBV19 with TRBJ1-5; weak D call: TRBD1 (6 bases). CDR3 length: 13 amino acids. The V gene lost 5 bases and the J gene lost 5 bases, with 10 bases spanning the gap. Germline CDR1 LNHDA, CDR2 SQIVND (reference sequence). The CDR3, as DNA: TGTGCCAGTAGTTCAGGGGTGGATCAGCCCCAGCATTTT. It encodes CASSSGVDQPQHF.

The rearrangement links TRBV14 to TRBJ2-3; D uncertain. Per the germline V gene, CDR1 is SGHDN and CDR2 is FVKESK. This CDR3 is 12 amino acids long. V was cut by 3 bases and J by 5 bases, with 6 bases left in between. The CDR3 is CASSQIRDTQYF. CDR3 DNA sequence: TGTGCCAGCAGCCAGATCAGAGATACGCAGTATTTT.

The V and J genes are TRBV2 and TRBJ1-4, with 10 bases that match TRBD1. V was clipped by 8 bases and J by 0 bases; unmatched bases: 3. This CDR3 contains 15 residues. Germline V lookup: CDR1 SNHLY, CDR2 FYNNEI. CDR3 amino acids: CASGTGASTNEKLFF. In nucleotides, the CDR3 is TGTGCCAGCGGGACAGGGGCCTCAACTAATGAAAAACTGTTTTTT.

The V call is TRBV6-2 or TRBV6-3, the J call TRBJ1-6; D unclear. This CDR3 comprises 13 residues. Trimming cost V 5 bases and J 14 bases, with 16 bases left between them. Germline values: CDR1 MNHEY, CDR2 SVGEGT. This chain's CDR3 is CASSPGPVSALHF. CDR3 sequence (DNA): TGTGCCAGCAGTCCCGGTCCCGTGAGTGCCCTCCACTTT.